This passage covers 15 T cell receptor beta chains from one sample sequenced in a study of blood T cell repertoires in COVID-19. Repertoires were generated with immunoSEQ multiplex PCR, while TCRdb's copy carries only in-frame clones and drops some. The sample has about 190,000 clones, 70% to 85% seen once. The sample consisted of peripheral blood. Source of these receptors: a middle-aged man who had recovered from COVID-19.

The rearrangement uses TRBV7-2 and TRBJ2-2, with a weak D call TRBD1 (6 bases). Germline V gives CDR1 SGHTA, CDR2 FQGNSA. This CDR3 is built from 15 residues. V was cut by 2 bases and J by 0 bases, with 7 bases left in between. CDR3 sequence: CASSLTGSNTGELFF. The CDR3 coding sequence is TGTGCCAGCAGCTTAACAGGGTCGAACACCGGGGAGCTGTTTTTT.

This chain links TRBV7-9 with TRBJ1-2; the match to TRBD1 covers 11 bases. Germline CDR1 SEHNR, CDR2 FQNEAQ (reference sequence). With V trimmed by 4 bases and J by 14 bases, 9 bases remained unmatched. The CDR3 runs 13 residues. Here the CDR3 reads CASSSRDRGSVTF. The CDR3 DNA is TGTGCCAGCAGCTCCCGGGACAGGGGGTCGGTTACCTTC.

The chain uses TRBV12-3 or TRBV12-4 and TRBJ1-1; D may be TRBD1 (5 bases). The CDR3 runs to 12 residues. With 6 bases removed from V and 9 bases from J, the gap between germline ends came to 14 bases. CDR3 sequence reads: CASRGPGPKAFF. CDR3 coding DNA: TGTGCCAGCAGGGGGCCGGGCCCGAAAGCTTTCTTT.

V is TRBV20-1 and J is TRBJ1-2; perhaps TRBD1 as D (5 bases). The CDR3 length is 12 residues. V shed 3 bases and J shed 2 bases, with 7 bases lying between them. Germline CDR1 and CDR2: DFQATT and SNEGSKA (reference sequence). In DNA form, the CDR3 reads TGCAGTGCTAGTAGGGGAAACTATGGCTACACCTTC. Its protein product is CSASRGNYGYTF.

Only a few counts were recorded for this clone. This rearrangement joins TRBV18 to TRBJ1-2; 8 bases are a match to TRBD1. Trimming took 1 base from V and 4 from J; bases not matched to a gene: 5. The germline V gene has CDR1 KGHSH and CDR2 LQKENI. The CDR3 extends over 15 amino acids. CDR3 in DNA: TGTGCCAGCTCACCACAGGACAGGGCGGGCTATGGCTACACCTTC. It translates to CASSPQDRAGYGYTF.

Concerning this clone itself: This could be a read error, since a much larger clone is one nucleotide away. The gene calls are TRBV4-2 and TRBJ1-5; D gene unclear. Germline V gene sequence: CDR1 LGHNA, CDR2 YNFKEQ. This CDR3 is 13 amino acids long. V lost 1 base, J lost 4 bases, and 5 bases lay in between. As DNA, the CDR3 is TGTGCCAGCAGCCAAGTCCGGAATCAGCCCCAGCATTTT. Translated, it gives CASSQVRNQPQHF.

J is TRBJ2-5 and V is TRBV6-5; maybe TRBD1 (6 bases). Germline V CDR1 and CDR2: MNHEY, SVGAGI. The CDR3 contains 14 residues. V was pared by 4 bases and J by 7 bases, with 16 bases between. The CDR3 DNA is TGTGCCAGCAGTTCCCTGCAGGGGCTAGCGACCCAGTACTTC. This sequence encodes CASSSLQGLATQYF.

This rearrangement joins TRBV27 to TRBJ2-7, with 13 bases aligning to TRBD2. This CDR3 comprises 16 residues. The germline V gene encodes CDR1 MNHEY and CDR2 SMNVEV (reference sequence). J was trimmed by 6 bases and V by 5 bases; bases with no gene match: 10. The CDR3 coding sequence is TGTGCCAGCAGTCAACCTTGGACTAGCGGGAGCGGCGAGCAGTACTTC. Protein sequence: CASSQPWTSGSGEQYF.

The chain joins TRBV4-3 to TRBJ1-2, with D perhaps TRBD1 (6 bases). The germline gives CDR1 LGHNA, CDR2 YSLEER. The CDR3 length is 15 residues. V was trimmed by 2 bases and J by 3 bases, leaving 13 bases between them. In DNA form, the CDR3 reads TGCGCCAGCAGCCAATTAACAGGGCTGGACTATGGCTACACCTTC. Translated, it gives CASSQLTGLDYGYTF.

The chain joins TRBV6-6 to TRBJ2-1, with a possible D match to TRBD2 (5 bases). Germline-derived CDR1 and CDR2 are MNHNY and SVGAGI (reference sequence). Trimming pared 6 bases from V and 5 bases from J, leaving 14 bases between. The CDR3 is 14 amino acids. The DNA of the CDR3 is TGTGCCAGCAGAGCTCCGGGGTTTAACAATGAGCAGTTCTTC. This encodes CASRAPGFNNEQFF.

The J gene is TRBJ1-2, the V gene TRBV19, with 7 bases identical to TRBD1. This CDR3 contains 13 residues. The V gene end was trimmed by 9 bases and the J gene end by 3 bases; junction bases not matched to a gene: 7. CDR1 and CDR2 from the germline V gene are LNHDA and SQIVND (reference sequence). DNA of the CDR3: TGTGCCAGCAAGGGGGCATATTACTATGGCTACACCTTC. Protein product: CASKGAYYYGYTF.

The chain is built from TRBV7-6 and TRBJ2-3; D is unclear. Germline CDR1 is SGHVS and CDR2 is FNYEAQ. The CDR3 runs to 14 residues. V lost 5 bases and J lost 1, with 10 bases in between. CDR3 amino acids: CASSRGEGTDTQYF. The DNA for the CDR3 is TGTGCCAGCAGCCGAGGCGAAGGCACAGATACGCAGTATTTT.

The rearrangement links TRBV6-6 to TRBJ1-1; possibly TRBD1 for D (5 bases). Trimming took 6 bases from V and 4 from J, leaving 18 bases between them. The CDR3 runs 15 residues. Germline CDR1 and CDR2: MNHNY and SVGAGI (reference sequence). This CDR3 reads CASRPPPGRATEAFF. The CDR3 DNA reads TGTGCCAGCAGGCCCCCCCCAGGGAGGGCCACTGAAGCTTTCTTT.

As regards this clone: The sample carries other DNA sequences with the same CDR3. The chain uses TRBV2 and TRBJ2-7; D perhaps matches TRBD1 (6 bases). This CDR3 contains 12 residues. The germline gives CDR1 SNHLY, CDR2 FYNNEI. Between the trimmed V and J ends, which lost 8 bases and 3 bases, there was a span of 11 bases. For the CDR3, the DNA is TGTGCCAGCGGGCAGGGGAGCTACGAGCAGTACTTC. Encoded protein: CASGQGSYEQYF.

This clone was seen a single time. The chain combines TRBV5-5 with TRBJ1-2, with 8 bases aligning to TRBD1. J gave up 2 bases and V 2 bases, and 5 bases lay outside the gene matches. The length of the CDR3 is 15 residues. The V gene's germline CDR1 is SGHKS and CDR2 YYEKEE (reference sequence). Here the CDR3 reads CASSLDRGSNYGYTF. Written as DNA, the CDR3 is TGTGCCAGCAGCTTAGACAGGGGAAGCAACTATGGCTACACCTTC.